One and the same sample provided the 11 T cell receptor beta chains below, sequenced in a study of tumor and adjacent non-tumor tissue in lung cancer. TCRbeta libraries were built with three rounds of nested PCR, modified from ARM-PCR. From the multiplex PCR reads, TCRdb called clonotypes with MiXCR, one entry per CDR3 protein. The repertoire holds 110,000 or so distinct CDR3 sequences, with about 64% as singletons. RNA was extracted from bulk tissue without any cell sorting. More than 3 cm separated this lung sample from the edge of the tumor. Sequenced sample: distant non-tumor lung tissue. The receptors were sampled from a man aged 55 to 69 with non-small cell lung cancer.

This clonotype was observed at least ten times. The V and J genes are TRBV10-3 and TRBJ2-7; D uncertain. The ends were cut back, 6 bases at V and 6 bases at J, with 9 bases in the middle. Germline V gene sequence: CDR1 ENHRY, CDR2 SYGVKD. This CDR3 is built from 11 residues. CDR3 region: CAISVNVEQYF. The CDR3 DNA is TGTGCCATCAGCGTAAATGTCGAGCAGTACTTC.

V gene TRBV6-6 combines with J gene TRBJ2-3; 9 nucleotides line up with TRBD1. V lost 2 bases and J lost 8; bases outside the gene matches: 8. The CDR3 is 15 residues long. Per germline, CDR1 MNHNY and CDR2 SVGAGI (reference sequence). This CDR3 is CASSYPDRGAGTQYF. In DNA, the CDR3 is TGTGCCAGCAGTTACCCGGACAGGGGTGCAGGTACGCAGTATTTT.

Of note for this clonotype: It is likely a read error, because the conserved phenylalanine at the end of the CDR3 is missing. The chain couples TRBV6-2 or TRBV6-3 to TRBJ2-1; the D gene is possibly TRBD2 (5 bases). Germline V lookup: CDR1 MNHEY, CDR2 SVGEGT. The CDR3 is made up of 13 amino acids. The CDR3 DNA follows: TGTGTCAGCAGTTACTCGGAGGTCCATGAGCAGTTCCTC. This translates into CVSSYSEVHEQFL.

As concerns this clonotype: A much larger clone sits a single nucleotide away, making a read error possible. The CDR3 region has the DNA TGTGCCAGCAGACAGCGGGGGCTATTGGATGAGCAGTTCTTC. As protein: CASRQRGLLDEQFF. This chain links TRBV6-1 with TRBJ2-1, with 8 bases aligning to TRBD2. This CDR3 has 14 residues. V lost 6 bases and J lost 8; bases outside the gene matches: 9. CDR1 MNHNS and CDR2 SASEGT come from the germline V gene.

This clonotype has a count of ten or more. CDR3 sequence reads: CASGLNEAFF. Written as DNA, the CDR3 is TGTGCTAGTGGTTTGAATGAAGCTTTCTTT. This chain joins TRBV12-5 and TRBJ1-1; D ambiguous. Germline V gene sequence: CDR1 LGHNT, CDR2 FRNRAP. The V end was cut by 2 bases, the J end by 7 bases, with 2 bases between. CDR3 length equals 10 residues.

Of note for this clonotype: One base away lies a much larger clone, so this may be a sequencing read error. This chain links TRBV7-8 with TRBJ1-5, with D possibly being TRBD1 (6 bases). CDR3 length: 14 amino acids. In germline, CDR1 is SGHVS, CDR2 FQNEAQ. The ends were cut back, 6 bases at V and 2 bases at J, with 11 bases in the middle. This CDR3 is CASRSGVRNQPQHF. CDR3 nucleotides: TGTGCCAGCAGATCAGGGGTGCGCAATCAGCCCCAGCATTTT.

This clonotype was observed a single time. This could be a read error, since a much larger clone is one nucleotide away. Because the CDR3's place on the DNA is in doubt, the DNA is left out and the CDR3 is given as listed by TCRdb. V gene TRBV5-1 combines with J gene TRBJ2-7; no DNA check was done on the table's D call, TRBD1. CDR1 SGHRS and CDR2 YFSETQ come from the germline V gene. The CDR3 adds up to 13 amino acids, both ends counted. The CDR3 here is CAISLYWGQGSYF.

The chain recombines TRBV4-3 with TRBJ1-4; 7 bases match TRBD1. This CDR3 region has 15 residues. V was pared by 7 bases and J by 4 bases, with 9 bases of the junction left unmatched. Germline assignment: CDR1 LGHNA and CDR2 YSLEER. CDR3 in amino acids: CASNREGAVNEKLFF. As DNA, the CDR3 is TGCGCCAGCAACCGGGAGGGGGCGGTTAATGAAAAACTGTTTTTT.

This clonotype was observed at least ten times. V and J are TRBV4-3 and TRBJ1-4; TRBD1 is a possible D gene (6 bases). Germline values: CDR1 LGHNA, CDR2 YSLEER. The CDR3 has 14 residues. The V end was cut by 3 bases, the J end by 8 bases, with 13 bases between. As DNA, the CDR3 is TGCGCCAGCAGCCAGGGGGACACGGGAGAAAAACTGTTTTTT. Its translation: CASSQGDTGEKLFF.

This clonotype was found once. The V and J genes are TRBV6-1 and TRBJ1-5; D might be TRBD1 (6 bases). V was pared by 6 bases and J by 7 bases, with 28 bases between. The CDR3 is 18 amino acids. Germline CDR1 reads MNHNS; CDR2 reads SASEGT. CDR3 in amino acids: CASSPTGGSTFGDQPQHF. The CDR3 bases are TGTGCCAGCAGCCCTACTGGGGGCTCGACATTTGGCGACCAGCCCCAGCATTTT.

This clonotype has a handful of counts. A much larger clone lies a single base off, so this may be a read error. The J gene is TRBJ1-1, the V gene TRBV12-3 or TRBV12-4; D is undetermined. The ends were cut back, 6 bases at V and 7 bases at J, with 9 bases in the middle. This CDR3 has 11 amino acids. The CDR3 protein is CASSVTHEAFF. The CDR3 DNA is TGTGCCAGCAGCGTGACACATGAAGCTTTCTTT.